The clone carrying this T cell receptor beta chain appeared a few times. Its antigen is unidentified. TCRdb itself ran the reads through MiXCR, one entry per CDR3 protein. The sample has hundreds of thousands of distinct CDR3 sequences, around 35% seen once. This specimen belongs to a study of T cell repertoires in cytomegalovirus infection. Germline CDR1 SGHRS, CDR2 YFSETQ. This CDR3 is built from 15 residues. The germline V and J ends were trimmed by 0 bases and 7 bases, with 13 bases remaining between them. The clonotype originates from a human donor in good health (CMV status not recorded). Some clones in this sample may be carry-over from other donors' samples. J is TRBJ1-4 and V is TRBV5-1; D remains unclear. The specimen was cultured PBMCs, collected from culture after CMV antigen stimulation. The CDR3 region has the DNA TGCGCCAGCAGCTTGGAGGGCGGACGGGGTGAAAAACTGTTTTTT. Translated: CASSLEGGRGEKLFF.